The 11 T cell receptor beta chains below were found in one sample sequenced in a study of cytomegalovirus exposure and HLA in healthy donors. A multiplex PCR was run with 60 Vbeta primers and 13 Jbeta primers. TCRdb's table, derived via immunoSEQ multiplex PCR, lists solely in-frame clones and lacks some. The sample includes approximately 120,000 clones, around 80% of them seen just once. The sequencing input was PBMCs. Every receptor here comes from a woman in her sixties in good health and CMV-seropositive.

This chain links TRBV7-3 with TRBJ2-3; D is perhaps TRBD2 (5 bases). This CDR3 has 12 amino acids. V was clipped by 4 bases and J by 6 bases, with 8 bases between them. Looked up from germline, CDR1 is SGHTA and CDR2 is FQGTGA. CDR3 loop: CASSSGGDTQYF. The CDR3 DNA reads TGTGCCAGCAGCTCAGGAGGCGATACGCAGTATTTT. The full variable domain, rest sourced from reference TRBV7-3 and TRBJ2-3, is GAGVSQTPSNKVTEKGKYVELRCDPISGHTALYWYRQSLGQGPEFLIYFQGTGAADDSGLPNDRFFAVRPEGSVSTLKIQRTERGDSAVYLCASSSGGDTQYFGPGTRLTVL.

The rearrangement joins TRBV28 to TRBJ1-6, with 7 bases fitting TRBD1. The CDR3 spans 14 residues. The germline gives CDR1 MDHEN, CDR2 SYDVKM. Trimming at V came to 6 bases and at J to 7 bases, leaving 6 bases not matched to a gene. The CDR3 spells CASSSGQANSPLHF. For the CDR3, the DNA is TGTGCCAGCAGCTCCGGACAGGCGAATTCACCCCTCCACTTT.

J is TRBJ2-1 and V is TRBV7-7, with 9 bases fitting TRBD2. V lost 6 bases, J lost 12 bases, and 12 bases stayed unmatched. The CDR3 extends over 14 amino acids. In germline, CDR1 is SSHAT, CDR2 FNYEAQ (reference sequence). The CDR3 spells CASSPGGREGLQFF. The CDR3 DNA follows: TGTGCCAGCAGTCCCGGAGGGCGGGAGGGCCTGCAGTTCTTC.

This chain uses TRBV6-1 with TRBJ2-5; tentatively, D is TRBD1 (6 bases). CDR3 length equals 14 residues. Trimming removed 7 bases from V and 2 bases from J, with 14 bases in between. Germline CDR1 and CDR2: MNHNS and SASEGT. Written as DNA, the CDR3 is TGTGCCAGCAACCCACAGGGTCGGCAAGAGACCCAGTACTTC. Protein sequence: CASNPQGRQETQYF.

This clone was seen a few times. V is TRBV5-6 and J is TRBJ1-2; 10 bases are shared with TRBD1. Germline lookup yields CDR1 SGHDT and CDR2 YYEEEE. This CDR3 region has 16 residues. V lost 4 bases and J lost 5; bases outside the gene matches: 11. The DNA of the CDR3 is TGTGCCAGCAGCCACGTAGACAGGGGGCGGATTTATGGCTACACCTTC. It is translated as CASSHVDRGRIYGYTF.

This clone was counted once. This rearrangement joins TRBV29-1 to TRBJ2-5; 10 bases fit TRBD1. Germline assignment: CDR1 SQVTM and CDR2 ANQGSEA. The CDR3 extends over 13 amino acids. Trimming at V came to 3 bases and at J to 5 bases, leaving 3 bases not matched to a gene. The chain's CDR3 is CSVDDRGRETQYF. CDR3 nucleotide sequence: TGCAGCGTTGACGACAGGGGGCGTGAGACCCAGTACTTC. Complete variable domain (other parts from reference TRBV29-1 and TRBJ2-5): SAVISQKPSRDICQRGTSLTIQCQVDSQVTMMFWYRQQPGQSLTLIATANQGSEATYESGFVIDKFPISRPNLTFSTLTVSNMSPEDSSIYLCSVDDRGRETQYFGPGTRLLVL.

This chain uses TRBV6-5 with TRBJ2-7; 9 bases map to TRBD1. Germline CDR1 reads MNHEY; CDR2 reads SVGAGI. V lost 4 bases, J lost 2 bases, and 3 bases stayed unmatched. This CDR3 comprises 14 residues. The chain's CDR3 is CASSWTGVTYEQYF. The CDR3 DNA reads as TGTGCCAGCAGTTGGACAGGGGTAACCTACGAGCAGTACTTC.

The rearrangement joins TRBV4-3 to TRBJ1-3; TRBD1 might be the D (5 bases). Germline CDR1 is LGHNA and CDR2 is YSLEER. V was pared by 2 bases and J by 4 bases, with 9 bases between. This CDR3 is 14 amino acids long. CDR3 coding DNA: TGCGCCAGCAGCCAAACAGGCTTAGGAAACACCATATATTTT. Residues: CASSQTGLGNTIYF.

The chain combines TRBV7-2 with TRBJ1-1; possible D gene TRBD1, 5 bases. The CDR3 length is 14 residues. Germline loops: CDR1 SGHTA, CDR2 FQGNSA. V lost 4 bases, J lost 7 bases, and 16 bases lay in between. This CDR3 is CASSSDRWQGEAFF. The CDR3 bases are TGTGCCAGCAGCTCCGATCGATGGCAGGGTGAAGCTTTCTTT.

V and J are TRBV10-2 and TRBJ2-1, with D unclear. Germline values: CDR1 WSHSY, CDR2 SAAADI. The CDR3 covers 13 residues. The ends were cut back, 6 bases at V and 6 bases at J, with 12 bases in the middle. In DNA form, the CDR3 reads TGCGCCAGCAGCCTATCGACGGGCAATGAGCAGTTCTTC. Amino acids: CASSLSTGNEQFF.

The chain uses TRBV2 and TRBJ2-5; 7 bases align to TRBD2. Germline-derived CDR1 and CDR2 are SNHLY and FYNNEI. Germline trimming cut 8 bases from V and 2 bases from J; bases unmatched to any gene: 5. The CDR3 covers 13 residues. CDR3 sequence reads: CASGDSGQETQYF. The CDR3 nucleotides are TGTGCCAGCGGGGATAGCGGGCAAGAGACCCAGTACTTC.